The clone carrying this TCR beta chain was detected ten times or more. The sample originates from a study of identical twins. V shed 6 bases and J shed 1 base, with 19 bases lying between them. Germline CDR1 reads MGHDK; CDR2 reads SYGVNS. The CDR3 has 17 residues. TCRdb re-called the 5' RACE reads through MiXCR, storing one row per CDR3 protein. The sample has about 290,000 distinct CDR3 sequences; around 9.7% are singletons. The sample was also linked to a second study, of yellow fever vaccine responses in identical twins.

The chain joins TRBV25-1 to TRBJ1-5, with TRBD1 as a possible D gene (5 bases). The sample comprised CD8+ T cells sorted from blood. The sequence was obtained from a woman under 30 in good health. CDR3 amino acids: CASRETGDRQSNQPQHF. In DNA form, the CDR3 reads TGTGCCAGCAGGGAAACAGGAGACAGACAGAGCAATCAGCCCCAGCATTTT. The full variable domain, rest sourced from reference TRBV25-1 and TRBJ1-5, is EADIYQTPRYLVIGTGKKITLECSQTMGHDKMYWYQQDPGMELHLIHYSYGVNSTEKGDLSSESTVSRIRTEHFPLTLESARPSHTSQYLCASRETGDRQSNQPQHFGDGTRLSIL.